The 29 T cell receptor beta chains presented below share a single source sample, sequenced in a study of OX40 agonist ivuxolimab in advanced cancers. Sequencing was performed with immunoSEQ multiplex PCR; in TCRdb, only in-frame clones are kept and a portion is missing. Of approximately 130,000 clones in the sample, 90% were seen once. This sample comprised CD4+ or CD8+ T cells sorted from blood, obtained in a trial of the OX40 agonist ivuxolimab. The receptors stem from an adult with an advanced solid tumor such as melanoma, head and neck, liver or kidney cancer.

The DNA of the CDR3 is TGTGCCAGCAGTTTATACCCAGGGGGGACTAGCGGGTCTATCGCCTACGAGCAGTACTTC. Its protein product is CASSLYPGGTSGSIAYEQYF. The chain recombines TRBV28 with TRBJ2-7, with 12 bases matching TRBD2. This CDR3 contains 20 residues. With V trimmed by 1 base and J by 2 bases, 15 bases remained unmatched. Germline assignment: CDR1 MDHEN and CDR2 SYDVKM. Using reference TRBV28 and TRBJ2-7 for the parts outside the CDR3, the full variable domain is DVKVTQSSRYLVKRTGEKVFLECVQDMDHENMFWYRQDPGLGLRLIYFSYDVKMKEKGDIPEGYSVSREKKERFSLILESASTNQTSMYLCASSLYPGGTSGSIAYEQYFGPGTRLTVT.

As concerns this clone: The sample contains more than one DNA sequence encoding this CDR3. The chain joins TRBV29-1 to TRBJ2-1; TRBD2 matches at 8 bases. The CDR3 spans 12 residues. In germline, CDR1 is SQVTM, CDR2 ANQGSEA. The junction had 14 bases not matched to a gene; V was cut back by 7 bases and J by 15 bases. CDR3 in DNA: TGCAGCGCTGATCGGGACGGGAGGGCCTCGTTCTTC. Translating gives CSADRDGRASFF.

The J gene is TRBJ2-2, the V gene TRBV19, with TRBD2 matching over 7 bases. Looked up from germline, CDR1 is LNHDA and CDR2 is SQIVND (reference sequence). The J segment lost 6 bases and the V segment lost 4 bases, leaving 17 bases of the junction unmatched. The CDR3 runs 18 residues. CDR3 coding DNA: TGTGCCAGTAGTACCCCCGCGGGAGAGGAGCGATATCCCGGGGAGCTGTTTTTT. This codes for CASSTPAGEERYPGELFF.

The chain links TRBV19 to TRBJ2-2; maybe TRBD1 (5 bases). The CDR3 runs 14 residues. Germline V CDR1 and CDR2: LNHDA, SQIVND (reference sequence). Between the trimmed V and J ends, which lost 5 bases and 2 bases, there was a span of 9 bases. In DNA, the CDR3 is TGTGCCAGTAGTCAACAGGTTAACACCGGGGAGCTGTTTTTT. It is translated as CASSQQVNTGELFF.

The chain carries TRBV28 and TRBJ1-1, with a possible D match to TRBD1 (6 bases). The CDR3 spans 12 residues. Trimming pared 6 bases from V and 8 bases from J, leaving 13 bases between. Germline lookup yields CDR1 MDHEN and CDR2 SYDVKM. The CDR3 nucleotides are TGTGCCAGCAGAACGGGGGGGCAGGAAGCTTTCTTT. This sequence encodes CASRTGGQEAFF.

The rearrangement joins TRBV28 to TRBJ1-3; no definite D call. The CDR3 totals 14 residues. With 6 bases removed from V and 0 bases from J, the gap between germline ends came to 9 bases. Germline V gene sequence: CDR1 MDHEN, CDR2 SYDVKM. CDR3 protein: CASSATISGNTIYF. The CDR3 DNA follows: TGTGCCAGCAGCGCAACCATCTCTGGAAACACCATATATTTT.

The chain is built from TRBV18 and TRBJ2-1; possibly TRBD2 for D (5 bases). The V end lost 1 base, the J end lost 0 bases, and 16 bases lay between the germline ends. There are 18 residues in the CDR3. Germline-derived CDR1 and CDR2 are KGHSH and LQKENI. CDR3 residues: CASSPLTPVGSSYNEQFF. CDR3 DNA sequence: TGTGCCAGCTCACCACTTACCCCGGTGGGGAGCTCCTACAATGAGCAGTTCTTC.

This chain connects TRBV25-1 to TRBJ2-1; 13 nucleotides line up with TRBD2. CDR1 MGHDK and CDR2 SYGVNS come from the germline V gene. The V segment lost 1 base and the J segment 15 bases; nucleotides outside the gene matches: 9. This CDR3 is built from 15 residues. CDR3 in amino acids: CASSEWGTSGNPRFF. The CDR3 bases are TGTGCCAGCAGTGAATGGGGGACTAGCGGGAACCCTCGGTTCTTC.

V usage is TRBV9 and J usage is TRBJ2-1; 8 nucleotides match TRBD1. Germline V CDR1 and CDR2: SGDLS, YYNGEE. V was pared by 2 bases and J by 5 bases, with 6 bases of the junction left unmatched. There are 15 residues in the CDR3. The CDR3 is CASSVTGQGHNEQFF. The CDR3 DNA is TGTGCCAGCAGCGTCACCGGACAGGGCCACAATGAGCAGTTCTTC.

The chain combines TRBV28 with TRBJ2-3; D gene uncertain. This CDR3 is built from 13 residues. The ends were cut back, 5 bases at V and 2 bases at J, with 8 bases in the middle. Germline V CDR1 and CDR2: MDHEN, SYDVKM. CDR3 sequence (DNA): TGTGCCAGCAGTCTCCTGACCACAGATACGCAGTATTTT. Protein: CASSLLTTDTQYF.

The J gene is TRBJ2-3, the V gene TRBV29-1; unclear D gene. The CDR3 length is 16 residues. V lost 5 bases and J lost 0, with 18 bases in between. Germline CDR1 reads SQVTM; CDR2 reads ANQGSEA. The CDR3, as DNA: TGCAGCGTTAGGGCGGCATTTCGATCTAGCACAGATACGCAGTATTTT. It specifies CSVRAAFRSSTDTQYF.

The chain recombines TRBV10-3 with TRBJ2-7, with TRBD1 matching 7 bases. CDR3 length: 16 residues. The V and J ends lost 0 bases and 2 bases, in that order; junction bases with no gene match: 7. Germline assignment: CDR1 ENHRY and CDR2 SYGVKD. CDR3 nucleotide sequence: TGTGCCATCAGTGAGTCGAACCGGGACAGCCCCTACGAGCAGTACTTC. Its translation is CAISESNRDSPYEQYF.

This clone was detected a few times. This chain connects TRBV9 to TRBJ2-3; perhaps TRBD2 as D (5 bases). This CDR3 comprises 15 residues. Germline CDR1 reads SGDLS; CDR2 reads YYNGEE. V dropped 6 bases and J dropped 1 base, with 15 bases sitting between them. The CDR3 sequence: CASNFGGDGTDTQYF. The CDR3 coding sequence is TGTGCCAGCAATTTCGGAGGCGATGGCACAGATACGCAGTATTTT.

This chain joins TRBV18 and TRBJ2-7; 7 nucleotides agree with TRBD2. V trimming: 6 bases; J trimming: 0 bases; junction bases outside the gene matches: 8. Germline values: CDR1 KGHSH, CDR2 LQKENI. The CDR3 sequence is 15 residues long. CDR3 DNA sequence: TGTGCCAGCTCGCAATCTAGCGGAGCCTCCTACGAGCAGTACTTC. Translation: CASSQSSGASYEQYF.

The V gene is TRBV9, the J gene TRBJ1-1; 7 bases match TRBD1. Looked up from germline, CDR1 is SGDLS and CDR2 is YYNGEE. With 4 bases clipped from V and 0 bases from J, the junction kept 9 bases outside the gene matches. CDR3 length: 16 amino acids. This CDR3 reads CASSPRGDSLNTEAFF. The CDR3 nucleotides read TGTGCCAGCAGCCCGAGGGGGGACAGTCTGAACACTGAAGCTTTCTTT.

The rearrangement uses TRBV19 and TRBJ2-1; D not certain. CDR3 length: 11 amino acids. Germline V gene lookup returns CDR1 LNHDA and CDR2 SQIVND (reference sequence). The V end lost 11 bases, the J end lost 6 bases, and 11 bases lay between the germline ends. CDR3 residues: CAVLGFNEQFF. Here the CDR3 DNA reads TGTGCCGTCCTCGGGTTCAATGAGCAGTTCTTC.

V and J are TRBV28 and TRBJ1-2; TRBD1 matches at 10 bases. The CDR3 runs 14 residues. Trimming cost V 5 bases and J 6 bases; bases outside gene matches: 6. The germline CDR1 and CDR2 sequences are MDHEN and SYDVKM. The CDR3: CASSETGGADGYTF. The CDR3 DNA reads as TGTGCCAGCAGTGAGACAGGGGGCGCGGATGGCTACACCTTC.

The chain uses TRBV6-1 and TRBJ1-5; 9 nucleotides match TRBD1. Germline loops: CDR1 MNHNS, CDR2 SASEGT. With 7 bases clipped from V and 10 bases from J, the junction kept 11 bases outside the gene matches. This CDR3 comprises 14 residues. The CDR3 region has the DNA TGTGCCAGCACCGAAGGGACAGGGCTTTTTCCCCAGCATTTT. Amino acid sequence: CASTEGTGLFPQHF.

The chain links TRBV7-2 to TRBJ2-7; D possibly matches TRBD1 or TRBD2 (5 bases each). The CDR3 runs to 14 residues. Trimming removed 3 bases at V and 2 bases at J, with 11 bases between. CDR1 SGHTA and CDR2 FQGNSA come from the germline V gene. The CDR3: CASSFTGTTYEQYF. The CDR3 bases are TGTGCCAGCAGCTTTACCGGGACGACCTACGAGCAGTACTTC.

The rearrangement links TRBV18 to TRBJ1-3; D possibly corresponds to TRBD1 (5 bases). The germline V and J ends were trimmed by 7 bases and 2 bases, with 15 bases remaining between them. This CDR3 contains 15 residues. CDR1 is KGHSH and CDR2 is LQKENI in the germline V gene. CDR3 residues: CASLQASRPGNTIYF. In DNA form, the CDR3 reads TGTGCCAGCTTACAGGCCTCTAGACCTGGAAACACCATATATTTT.

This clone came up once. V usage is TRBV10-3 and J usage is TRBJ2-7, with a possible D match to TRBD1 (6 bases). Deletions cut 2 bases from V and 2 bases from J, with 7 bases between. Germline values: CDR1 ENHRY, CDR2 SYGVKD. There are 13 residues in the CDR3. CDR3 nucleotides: TGTGCCATCAGTGAGACAGGGCCCTACGAGCAGTACTTC. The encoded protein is CAISETGPYEQYF.

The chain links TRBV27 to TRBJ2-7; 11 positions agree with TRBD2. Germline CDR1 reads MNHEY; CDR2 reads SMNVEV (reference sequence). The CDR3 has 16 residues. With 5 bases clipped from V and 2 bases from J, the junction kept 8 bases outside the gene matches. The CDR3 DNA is TGTGCCAGCAGTAGATCCGGGACTAGCGGAACCTACGAGCAGTACTTC. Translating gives CASSRSGTSGTYEQYF.

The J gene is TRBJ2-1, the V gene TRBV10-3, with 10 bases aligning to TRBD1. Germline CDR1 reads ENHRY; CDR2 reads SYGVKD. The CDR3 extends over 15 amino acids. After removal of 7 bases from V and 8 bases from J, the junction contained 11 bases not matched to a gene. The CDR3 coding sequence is TGTGCCATCAACCCGGGACAGGGGTTCATTCATGAGCAGTTCTTC. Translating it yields CAINPGQGFIHEQFF.

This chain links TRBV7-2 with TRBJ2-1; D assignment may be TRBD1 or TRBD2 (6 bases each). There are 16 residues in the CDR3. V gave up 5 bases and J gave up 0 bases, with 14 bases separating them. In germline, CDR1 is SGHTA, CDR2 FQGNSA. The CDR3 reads CASSNGGSSSYNEQFF. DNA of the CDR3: TGTGCCAGCAGCAACGGGGGCAGTAGCTCCTACAATGAGCAGTTCTTC.

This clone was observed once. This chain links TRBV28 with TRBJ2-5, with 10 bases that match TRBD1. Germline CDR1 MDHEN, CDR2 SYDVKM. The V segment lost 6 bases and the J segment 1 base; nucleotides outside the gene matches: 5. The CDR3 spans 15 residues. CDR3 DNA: TGTGCCAGCAGATCCGGGACAGGGGTCCAAGAGACCCAGTACTTC. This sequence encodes CASRSGTGVQETQYF.

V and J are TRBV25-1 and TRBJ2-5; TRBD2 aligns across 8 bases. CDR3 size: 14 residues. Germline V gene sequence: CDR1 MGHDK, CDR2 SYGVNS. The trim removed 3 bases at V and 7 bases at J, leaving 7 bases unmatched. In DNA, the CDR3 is TGTGCCAGCAGTGATCGCGGGGGGCTTGTGACCCAGTACTTC. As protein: CASSDRGGLVTQYF.

CDR3 protein: CASSPKGYQPQHF. DNA for the CDR3: TGTGCCAGCAGCCCAAAGGGGTATCAGCCCCAGCATTTT. The rearrangement uses TRBV5-6 and TRBJ1-5; tentative D call: TRBD1 (5 bases). With 4 bases removed from V and 5 bases from J, the gap between germline ends came to 10 bases. CDR3 size: 13 residues. CDR1 SGHDT and CDR2 YYEEEE come from the germline V gene.

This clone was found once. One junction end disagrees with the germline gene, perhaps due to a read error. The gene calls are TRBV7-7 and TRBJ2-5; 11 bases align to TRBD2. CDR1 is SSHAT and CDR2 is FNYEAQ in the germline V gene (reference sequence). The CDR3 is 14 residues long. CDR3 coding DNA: TGTGCTAGCAGCTCCCTAGCGGGAGGCGAGACCCAGTACTTC. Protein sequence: CASSSLAGGETQYF.

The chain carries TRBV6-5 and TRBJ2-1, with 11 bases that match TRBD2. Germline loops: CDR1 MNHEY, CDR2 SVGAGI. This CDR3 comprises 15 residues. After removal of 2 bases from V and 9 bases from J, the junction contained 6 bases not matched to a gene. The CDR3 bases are TGTGCCAGCAGTTACGGGACTAGCGGAACCACTGAGCAGTTCTTC. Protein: CASSYGTSGTTEQFF.